This T cell receptor (beta chain) is drawn from a study of shared clonotypes between healthy human individuals (dated by TCRdb to about 2020). Study-wide context: A couple of women and a few men aged 18 to 49 years were included in the cohort. To increase sequencing depth and limit assay-specific biases, different laboratories used diverse techniques to prepare libraries and sequence TCR repertoires. Each donor's leukapheresis produced roughly between roughly 0.85 and 9.5 billion PBMCs. To estimate repertoire size and how much clonotype sharing occurs between individuals, the study deeply sequenced the blood TCR repertoires of a handful of healthy adults. For each donor, CD4 naive and CD4 memory were each run on three plates, CD8 naive on two plates, and CD8 memory on one plate.

The donors were healthy, HIV-negative adults who had no recently reported acute infections or vaccinations. Only Caucasian adults living in Nashville, Tennessee, USA were represented among the donors. CD4+ T cells were enriched by magnetic negative selection, after which naive cells were positively selected on CD45RA and the negative fraction was taken as the memory subset. After blood collection by leukapheresis, PBMCs were isolated using Ficoll-Histopaque density gradient centrifugation and then cryopreserved in the vapor phase of liquid nitrogen. Analytical flow cytometry was used to check the purity and quantity of every magnetically sorted T cell population. From each sorted fraction, genomic DNA was isolated and quantified by UV absorbance on a Nanodrop 2000c. Regarding this clone: The clone's antigen remains unknown. Qualities for individual bases were not recorded, and no much larger clone is one base off.

Trimmed from V: 4 bases; trimmed from J: 3 bases; junction bases lacking a gene match: 9. The CDR3 measures 15 amino acids from cysteine to phenylalanine. Only the CDR3 DNA is retained, 45 bases long and in frame from the first base. CDR1 and CDR2 were assigned from the germline V gene (reference sequence) as SGHNT and YYREEE. Using the deep immunoSEQ assay, multiplex PCR amplified TCR CDR3 regions from genomic DNA. Extracted genomic DNA from each cell subset was spread evenly across all wells of several immunoSEQ 96-well plates, with each plate serving as a replicate. For sorted subsets, 200 to 250 ng of genomic DNA, equivalent to roughly 33,000 T cell genomes, went into each replicate PCR. Purified libraries were quantified with a Qubit 3.0 fluorometer, sized on a Bioanalyzer 2100, and re-quantified with the KAPA Library Quantification kit. Every immunoSEQ 96-well plate was sequenced on a separate single-read 150-cycle Illumina NextSeq 550 flow cell. On the study's bioinformatics: Because only junctional sequences without quality scores were contained in the immunoSEQ output, filtering matching that applied to full-length reads could not be performed. To assign V/J genes and CDR3, sequences were annotated using PyIR, a Python wrapper for IgBLAST v1.9, with IMGT germline references. Reads with weak V/J assignments (E-value above 1e-6), missing CDR3, stop codons, out-of-frame junctions, or ambiguous translated residues were removed. V3J clonotypes were defined as sequences sharing an identical inferred V gene, J gene, and CDR3 amino acid sequence. Percentage overlap between repertoires was computed as shared unique clonotypes divided by the size of the smaller repertoire. Repertoire richness was assessed with RTK rarefaction, the Chao1 estimator, and Recon v2.1 estimates of unobserved clonotypes. OLGA was used to compute generation probabilities for all TCRbeta clonotypes that the gDNA method yielded from a handful of donors. TCRdb took this table from immuneACCESS and kept in-frame rearrangements with V and J called. Such tables lack part of the clones; where checked against another copy, unresolved V genes explain under half of the gap, and the rest is unexplained. V and J calls and clone size follow that table, whereas D and trimming were derived from the DNA. This sample holds roughly 700,000 clones; about 74% were observed only once. The ten largest clones take up over 1.5% of the sample.

Overall results and qualifications from the work: Sampling was restricted to blood, and TCR repertoires in tissue are likely to differ from TCR repertoires in blood. Naive subsets generally had larger estimated clonotype richness than memory subsets did. Across several donors, about 5.2% of naive CD4, 3.5% of naive CD8, about 2.3% of memory CD4, and 0.4% of memory CD8 clonotypes were shared. Incomplete sequencing was indicated by rarefaction of sorted-subset datasets, despite the large sequencing depth. Based on pairwise subsampling, the degree of clonotype sharing among donors was expected to be affected by sequencing depth. Because the study included only a small number of donors, the genetic and exposure-history diversity represented was limited. Higher generation probabilities were observed for clonotypes shared by all four sorted-subset donors than for non-shared clonotypes.

The chain is made from TRBV5-4 and TRBJ2-7, and 8 junction bases match TRBD2. The clonotype comes from a woman younger than 45 in good health. The sequencing sample was made of memory CD4+ T cells sorted from blood. Explained via the paper, the cell subset or site label denotes: CD45RA-negative fraction. The sequenced DNA: TGTGCCAGCAGCCCTGGACCAACTAGCGGCTACGAGCAGTACTTC. It translates to CASSPGPTSGYEQYF.